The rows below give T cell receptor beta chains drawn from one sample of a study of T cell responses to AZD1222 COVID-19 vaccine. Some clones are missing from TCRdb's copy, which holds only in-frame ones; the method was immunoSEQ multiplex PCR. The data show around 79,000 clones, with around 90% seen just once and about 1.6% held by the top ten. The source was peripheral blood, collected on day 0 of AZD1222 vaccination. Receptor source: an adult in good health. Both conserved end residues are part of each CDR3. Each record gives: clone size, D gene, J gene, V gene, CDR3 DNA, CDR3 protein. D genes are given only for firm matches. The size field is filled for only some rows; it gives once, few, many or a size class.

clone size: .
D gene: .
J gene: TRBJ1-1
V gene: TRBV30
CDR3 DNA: TGTGCCTGGAGTGTAGGCTTCTCAGGACAGTTACCCACTGAAGCTTTCTTT
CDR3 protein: CAWSVGFSGQLPTEAFF

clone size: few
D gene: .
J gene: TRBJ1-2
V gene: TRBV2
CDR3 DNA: TGTGCCAGCACGGTGGGGGGGGCCAACTATGGCTACACCTTC
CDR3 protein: CASTVGGANYGYTF

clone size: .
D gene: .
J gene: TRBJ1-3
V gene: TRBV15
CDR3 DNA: TGTGCCACCAGCAGAGATTGGGCGGGCGCTGGAAACACCATATATTTT
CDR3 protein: CATSRDWAGAGNTIYF

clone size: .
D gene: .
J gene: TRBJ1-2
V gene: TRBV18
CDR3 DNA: TGTGCCAGCGCCAGCCCCCGGGAGGGAAACACCTTC
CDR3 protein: CASASPREGNTF

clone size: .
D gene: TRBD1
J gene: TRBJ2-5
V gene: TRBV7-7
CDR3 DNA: TGTGCTAGCAGCTCTTCCAGGGGGCTACAAGAGACCCAGTACTTC
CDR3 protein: CASSSSRGLQETQYF

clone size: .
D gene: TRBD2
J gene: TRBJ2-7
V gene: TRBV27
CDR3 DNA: TGTGCCAGCAGTGAGATAGCGGGCACCTACGAGCAGTACTTC
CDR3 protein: CASSEIAGTYEQYF

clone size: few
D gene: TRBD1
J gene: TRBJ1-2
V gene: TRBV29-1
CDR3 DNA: TGCAGCGTTGAAACGACAGGGGGCCACTATGGCTACACCTTC
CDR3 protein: CSVETTGGHYGYTF

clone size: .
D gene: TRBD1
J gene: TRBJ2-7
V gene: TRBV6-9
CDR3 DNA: TGTGCCAGCAGTTGTGACAGGGGGTTCTACGAGCAGTACTTC
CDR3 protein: CASSCDRGFYEQYF

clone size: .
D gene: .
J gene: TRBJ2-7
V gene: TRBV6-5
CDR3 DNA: TGTGCCAGCAGTTATGGACAACCCTTCTACGAGCAGTACTTC
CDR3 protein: CASSYGQPFYEQYF

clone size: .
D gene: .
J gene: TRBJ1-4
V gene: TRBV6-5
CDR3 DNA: TGTGCCAGCGGGAGAAAAGCAACTAATGAAAAACTGTTTTTT
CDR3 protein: CASGRKATNEKLFF

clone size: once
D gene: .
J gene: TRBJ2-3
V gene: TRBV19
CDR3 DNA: TGTGCCAGTAGTTATAGGGCCCTCACAGATACGCAGTATTTT
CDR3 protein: CASSYRALTDTQYF

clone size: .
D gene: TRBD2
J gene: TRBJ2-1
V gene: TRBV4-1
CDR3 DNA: TGCGCCAGCAGCTACTGGGGACTAGCGGCCTACAATGAGCAGTTCTTC
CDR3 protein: CASSYWGLAAYNEQFF

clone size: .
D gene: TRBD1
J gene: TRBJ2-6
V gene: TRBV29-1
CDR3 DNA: TGCAGCGTTGGGACAGGGGGTGGTGGGGCCAACGTCCTGACTTTC
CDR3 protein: CSVGTGGGGANVLTF

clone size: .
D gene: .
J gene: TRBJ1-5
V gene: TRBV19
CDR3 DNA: TGTGCCAGTAGTAGGCAGGGAGGGAAAAGCAATCAGCCCCAGCATTTT
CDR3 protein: CASSRQGGKSNQPQHF

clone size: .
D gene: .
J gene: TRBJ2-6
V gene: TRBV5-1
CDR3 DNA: TGCGCCAGCAGCTGGACAGTCTCTGGGGCCAACGTCCTGACTTTC
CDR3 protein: CASSWTVSGANVLTF

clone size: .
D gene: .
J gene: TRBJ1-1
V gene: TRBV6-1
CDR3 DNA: TGTGCCAGCAGTGAGGGTATTGGAAGGTCGCCCTTT
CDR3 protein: CASSEGIGRSPF

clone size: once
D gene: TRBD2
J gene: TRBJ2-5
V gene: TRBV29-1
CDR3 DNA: TGCAGCGTCGTGACTAGCGGAGGTCCTCCCCAGTACTTC
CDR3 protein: CSVVTSGGPPQYF

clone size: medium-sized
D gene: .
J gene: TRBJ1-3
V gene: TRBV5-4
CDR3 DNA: TGTGCCAGCAGCACCGACCGAGGGACCGGATTTGGAAACACCATATATTTT
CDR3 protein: CASSTDRGTGFGNTIYF

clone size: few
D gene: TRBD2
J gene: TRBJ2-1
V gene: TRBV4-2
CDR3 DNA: TGTGCCAGCAGCCAAGAAGGGACTAGCGGGAGGAACAATGAGCAGTTCTTC
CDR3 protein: CASSQEGTSGRNNEQFF

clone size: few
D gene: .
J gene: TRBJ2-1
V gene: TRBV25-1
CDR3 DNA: TGTGCCAGCGCCTTTAACAATGAGCAGTTCTTC
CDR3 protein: CASAFNNEQFF

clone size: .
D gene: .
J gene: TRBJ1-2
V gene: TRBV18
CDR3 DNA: TGTGCCAGCTCACAGGGCAGCAACTATGGCTACACCTTC
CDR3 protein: CASSQGSNYGYTF

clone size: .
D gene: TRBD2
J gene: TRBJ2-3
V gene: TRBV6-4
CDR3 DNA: TGTGCCAGCAGTGTAGCGGGAGGTCCAGATACGCAGTATTTT
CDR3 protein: CASSVAGGPDTQYF

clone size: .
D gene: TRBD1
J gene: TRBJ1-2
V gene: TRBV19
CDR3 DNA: TGTGCCAGTAGGGGACAGCTGTATGGCTACACCTTC
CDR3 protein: CASRGQLYGYTF

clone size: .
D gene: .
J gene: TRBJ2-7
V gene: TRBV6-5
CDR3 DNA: TGTGCCAGCCACGAGTGGGGGGCCACCTACGAGCAGTACTTC
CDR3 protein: CASHEWGATYEQYF

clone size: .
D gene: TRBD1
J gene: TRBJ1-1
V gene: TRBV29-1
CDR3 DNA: TGCAGCGTTGCCCTGGACAGGGCGCGAGAAGCTTTCTTT
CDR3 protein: CSVALDRAREAFF

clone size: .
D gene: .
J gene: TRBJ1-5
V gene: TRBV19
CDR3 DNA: TGTGCCAGTAGTATAGGTTTTACGGGTCAGCCCCAGCATTTT
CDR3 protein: CASSIGFTGQPQHF

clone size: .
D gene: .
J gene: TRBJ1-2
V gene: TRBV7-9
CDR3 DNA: TGTGCCAGCAGCTTAGCGTTTTCTGGCGGTGGCTACACCTTC
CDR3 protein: CASSLAFSGGGYTF